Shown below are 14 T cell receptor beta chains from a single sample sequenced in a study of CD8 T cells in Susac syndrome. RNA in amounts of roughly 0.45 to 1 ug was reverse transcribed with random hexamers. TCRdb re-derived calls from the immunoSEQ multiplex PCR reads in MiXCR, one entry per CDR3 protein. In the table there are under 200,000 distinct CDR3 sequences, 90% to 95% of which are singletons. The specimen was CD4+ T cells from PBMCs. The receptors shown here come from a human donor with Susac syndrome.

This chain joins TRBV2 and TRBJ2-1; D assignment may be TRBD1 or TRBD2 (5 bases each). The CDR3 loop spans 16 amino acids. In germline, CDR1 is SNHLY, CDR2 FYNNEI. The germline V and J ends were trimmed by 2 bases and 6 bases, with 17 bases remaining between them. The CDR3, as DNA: TGTGCCAGCAGTGAACTAGGGAGTAGTGGGGGCAATGAGCAGTTCTTC. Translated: CASSELGSSGGNEQFF.

The CDR3 spells CASSQAGVYTEAFF. The CDR3 bases are TGCGCCAGCAGTCAGGCAGGGGTCTACACTGAAGCTTTCTTT. The chain recombines TRBV23-1 with TRBJ1-1; D perhaps matches TRBD1 (6 bases). TRBV23-1 is an ORF; its function is uncertain. V shed 3 bases and J shed 3 bases, with 11 bases lying between them. The CDR3 has 14 residues.

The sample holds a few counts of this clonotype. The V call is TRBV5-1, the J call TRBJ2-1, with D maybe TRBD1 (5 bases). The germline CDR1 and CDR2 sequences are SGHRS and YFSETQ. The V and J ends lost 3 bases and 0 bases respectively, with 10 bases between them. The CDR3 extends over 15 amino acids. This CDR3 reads CASSSMTVSYNEQFF. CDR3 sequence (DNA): TGCGCCAGCAGCTCGATGACAGTCTCCTACAATGAGCAGTTCTTC.

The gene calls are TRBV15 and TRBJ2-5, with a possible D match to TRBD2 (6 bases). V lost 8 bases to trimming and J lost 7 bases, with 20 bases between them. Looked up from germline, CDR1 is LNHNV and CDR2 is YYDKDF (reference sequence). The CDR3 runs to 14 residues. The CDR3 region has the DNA TGTGCCACCCAACCGGGACTCCCTAGGGGGACCCAGTACTTC. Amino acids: CATQPGLPRGTQYF.

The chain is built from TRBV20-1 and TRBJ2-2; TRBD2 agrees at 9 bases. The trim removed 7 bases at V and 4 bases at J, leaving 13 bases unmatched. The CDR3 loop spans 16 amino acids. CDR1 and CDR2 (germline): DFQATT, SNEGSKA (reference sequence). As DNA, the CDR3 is TGCAGTGTGAAACCCTTGGCTAGCGGGGTCACCGGGGAGCTGTTTTTT. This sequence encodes CSVKPLASGVTGELFF.

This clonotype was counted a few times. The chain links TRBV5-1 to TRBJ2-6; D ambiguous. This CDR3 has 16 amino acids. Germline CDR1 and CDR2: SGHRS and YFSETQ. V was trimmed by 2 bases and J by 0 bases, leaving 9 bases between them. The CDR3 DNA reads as TGCGCCAGCAGCTTAGAACAGAACTCTGGGGCCAACGTCCTGACTTTC. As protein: CASSLEQNSGANVLTF.

The chain's CDR3 is CASSLGTSGTYNEQFF. In DNA, the CDR3 is TGTGCCAGCAGCCTTGGGACTAGCGGGACATACAATGAGCAGTTCTTC. V gene TRBV7-3 combines with J gene TRBJ2-1; 13 positions match TRBD2. This CDR3 is built from 16 residues. Germline V CDR1 and CDR2: SGHTA, FQGTGA. Trimming cost V 5 bases and J 4 bases; bases outside gene matches: 5.

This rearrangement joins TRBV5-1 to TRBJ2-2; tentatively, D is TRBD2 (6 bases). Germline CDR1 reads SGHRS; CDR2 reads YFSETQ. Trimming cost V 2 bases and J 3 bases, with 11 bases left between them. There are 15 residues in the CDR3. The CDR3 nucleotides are TGCGCCAGCAGCTTACGGGACTTGTACACCGGGGAGCTGTTTTTT. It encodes CASSLRDLYTGELFF. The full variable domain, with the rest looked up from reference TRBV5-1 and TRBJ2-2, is KAGVTQTPRYLIKTRGQQVTLSCSPISGHRSVSWYQQTPGQGLQFLFEYFSETQRNKGNFPGRFSGRQFSNSRSEMNVSTLELGDSALYLCASSLRDLYTGELFFGEGSRLTVL.

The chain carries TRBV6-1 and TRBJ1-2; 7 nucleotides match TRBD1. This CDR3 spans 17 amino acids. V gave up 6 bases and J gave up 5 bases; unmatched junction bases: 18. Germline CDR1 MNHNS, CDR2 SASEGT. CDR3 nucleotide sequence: TGTGCCAGCAGCCGGGAACAGGGGCCCCCCTTCGGGTATGGCTACACCTTC. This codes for CASSREQGPPFGYGYTF.

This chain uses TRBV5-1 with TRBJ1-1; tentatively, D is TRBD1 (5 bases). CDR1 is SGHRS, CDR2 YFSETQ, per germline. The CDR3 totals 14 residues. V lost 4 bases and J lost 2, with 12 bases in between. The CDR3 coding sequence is TGCGCCAGCAGCCCTCGGGGCTCCAACACTGAAGCTTTCTTT. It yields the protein CASSPRGSNTEAFF.

CDR3 nucleotides: TGCGCCAGCAGCTTGGATTCAGGAATTACCTACGAGCAGTACTTC. Its protein is CASSLDSGITYEQYF. The chain joins TRBV5-1 to TRBJ2-7, with unresolved D. The CDR3 length is 15 residues. V shed 0 bases and J shed 2 bases, with 12 bases lying between them. In germline, CDR1 is SGHRS, CDR2 YFSETQ.

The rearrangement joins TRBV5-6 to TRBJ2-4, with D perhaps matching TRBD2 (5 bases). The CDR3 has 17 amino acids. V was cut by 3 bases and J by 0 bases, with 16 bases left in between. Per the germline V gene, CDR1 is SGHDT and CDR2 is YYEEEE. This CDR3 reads CASSSFNGEEAKNIQYF. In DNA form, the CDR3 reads TGTGCCAGCAGCTCATTTAACGGGGAAGAAGCCAAAAACATTCAGTACTTC.

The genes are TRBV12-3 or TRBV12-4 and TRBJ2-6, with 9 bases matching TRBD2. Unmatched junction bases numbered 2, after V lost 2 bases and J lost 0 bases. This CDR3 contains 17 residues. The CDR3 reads CASSLLAGSSGANVLTF. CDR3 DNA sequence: TGTGCCAGCAGTTTACTAGCGGGAAGCTCTGGGGCCAACGTCCTGACTTTC.

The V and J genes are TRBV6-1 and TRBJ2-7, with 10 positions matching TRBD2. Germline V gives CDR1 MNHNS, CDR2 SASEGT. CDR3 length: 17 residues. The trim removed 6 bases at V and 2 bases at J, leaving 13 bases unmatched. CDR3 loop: CASSSPGGAGGTYEQYF. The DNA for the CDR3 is TGTGCCAGCAGCTCTCCGGGGGGAGCGGGAGGGACCTACGAGCAGTACTTC.